Listed here are 3 T cell receptor beta chains from one sample, sequenced in a study of identical twins. TCRdb re-called the 5' RACE reads with MiXCR, one entry per CDR3 protein. The data show 1.5 million to 2 million distinct CDR3 sequences, roughly 35% seen once. Sequenced sample: cord blood. The receptors stem from a newborn girl in good health.

Ten or more counts support this clonotype. The chain recombines TRBV27 with TRBJ2-7, with 10 bases identical to TRBD2. This CDR3 has 16 amino acids. Germline CDR1 reads MNHEY; CDR2 reads SMNVEV (reference sequence). Trimming cost V 4 bases and J 5 bases; bases outside gene matches: 11. CDR3 region: CASSSDRLAGLDEQYF. DNA for the CDR3: TGTGCCAGCAGTTCGGACAGACTAGCGGGTCTCGACGAGCAGTACTTC.

V usage is TRBV18 and J usage is TRBJ2-3; TRBD2 matches 7 bases. CDR1 is KGHSH and CDR2 is LQKENI in the germline V gene. V dropped 2 bases and J dropped 4; count of bases not matched to a gene: 9. The CDR3 runs to 16 residues. CDR3 sequence (DNA): TGTGCCAGCTCACCAATTCAGCGGGGCAAATCAGATACGCAGTATTTT. As protein: CASSPIQRGKSDTQYF.

This clonotype has more than one count but fewer than ten. The gene calls are TRBV4-1 and TRBJ1-5, with 8 positions matching TRBD1. V shed 1 base, J shed 7 bases, and the junction held 15 bases outside the gene matches. The CDR3 contains 18 residues. Germline lookup yields CDR1 MGHRA and CDR2 YSYEKL. This CDR3 reads CASSQAPQSTGERQPQHF. CDR3 DNA: TGCGCCAGCAGCCAAGCTCCCCAATCGACAGGGGAGAGACAGCCCCAGCATTTT.